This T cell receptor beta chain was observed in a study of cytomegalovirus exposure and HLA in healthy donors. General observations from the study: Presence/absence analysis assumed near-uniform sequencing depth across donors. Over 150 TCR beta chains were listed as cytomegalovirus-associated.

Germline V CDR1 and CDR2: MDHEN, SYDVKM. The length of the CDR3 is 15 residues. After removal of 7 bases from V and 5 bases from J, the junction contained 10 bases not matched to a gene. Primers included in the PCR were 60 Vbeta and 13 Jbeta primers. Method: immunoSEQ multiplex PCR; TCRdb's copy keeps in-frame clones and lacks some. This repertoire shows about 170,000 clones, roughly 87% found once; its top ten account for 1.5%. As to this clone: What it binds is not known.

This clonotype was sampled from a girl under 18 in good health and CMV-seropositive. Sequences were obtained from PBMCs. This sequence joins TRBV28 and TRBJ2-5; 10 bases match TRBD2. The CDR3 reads CASIPSSGGGETQYF. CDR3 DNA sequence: TGTGCCAGCATCCCCTCTAGCGGGGGTGGGGAGACCCAGTACTTC.